This TCR beta chain appears in the sequencing data of a study of blood T cell repertoires in COVID-19. For the study at large: From the United States, Italy and Spain came samples of acute and convalescent COVID-19. PBMCs, B-cell-depleted T cells, or T cells provided the cDNA or gDNA that made up the material.

Sequenced by immunoSEQ multiplex PCR; TCRdb stores in-frame clones only, minus some. The sample includes 250,000 or so clones, less than 85% of them seen just once. The ends lost 3 bases at V and 8 bases at J; junction bases unmatched: 13. The CDR3 consists of 15 residues. In germline, CDR1 is DFQATT, CDR2 SNEGSKA (reference sequence). The clonotype was recovered from a man in his sixties who had recovered from COVID-19. The chain uses TRBV20-1 and TRBJ1-2, with 9 bases aligning to TRBD1. Sequenced input: PBMCs or T cells enriched from blood (not recorded which). This chain's CDR3 is CSASIYPGTGSGYTF. In DNA form, the CDR3 reads TGCAGTGCTAGTATATATCCCGGGACAGGGAGCGGCTACACCTTC.